The 7 T cell receptor beta chains in this list originate from one sample, sequenced in a study of regulatory T cells in long-lasting Graves disease. Both iRepertoire HTBI primers and Arm-PCR of CDR3 regions were used to build the TCR beta libraries. In TCRdb, the multiplex PCR reads were re-called with MiXCR into one record per CDR3 protein. The table shows under 300,000 distinct CDR3 sequences, with approximately 18% occurring only once. Specified time point: newly diagnosed GD, antithyroid drugs for less than 3 months. TCR sequences were obtained from RNA taken from PBMCs. The sample was also reused in another study, on T cells in Graves' hyperthyroidism and ophthalmopathy.

The sequencing used peripheral blood mononuclear cells (PBMCs), collected at new diagnosis, from a patient treated with antithyroid drugs. The receptors come from a woman aged 25-40 years with Graves disease.

In its sample, this clonotype was seen many times. The genes are TRBV20-1 and TRBJ1-2; D call uncertain. This CDR3 has 14 amino acids. Germline V gives CDR1 DFQATT, CDR2 SNEGSKA (reference sequence). Trimming stripped 0 bases from V and 4 bases from J, with 12 bases between. In DNA, the CDR3 is TGCAGTGCTAGAGATTTAGGAGAGAGCTATGGCTACACCTTC. Residues: CSARDLGESYGYTF.

This clonotype came up many times. This sequence joins TRBV10-3 and TRBJ1-1, with no clear D. CDR3 length: 15 residues. CDR1 is ENHRY and CDR2 is SYGVKD in the germline V gene. Trimming shortened V by 5 bases and J by 1 base, and 14 bases separated the two germline ends. The CDR3 sequence is CAISPGPKPNTEAFF. The CDR3 coding sequence is TGTGCCATCAGTCCCGGACCGAAACCGAACACTGAAGCTTTCTTT.

This clonotype was observed at least ten times. This chain joins TRBV18 and TRBJ1-1, with D possibly being TRBD1 (6 bases). The ends were cut back, 3 bases at V and 7 bases at J, with 15 bases in the middle. Per the germline V gene, CDR1 is KGHSH and CDR2 is LQKENI. CDR3 length equals 14 residues. The CDR3 spells CASSPLGGRDEAFF. DNA for the CDR3: TGTGCCAGCTCACCTTTGGGGGGGCGAGATGAAGCTTTCTTT.

In its sample, this clonotype was seen many times. V is TRBV20-1 and J is TRBJ2-5; TRBD1 agrees at 7 bases. The CDR3 runs to 15 residues. V lost 5 bases, J lost 0 bases, and 9 bases stayed unmatched. Germline V gene data show CDR1 as DFQATT and CDR2 as SNEGSKA (reference sequence). CDR3 bases: TGCAGTGCTGGCGACAGGGCAGCGTACCAAGAGACCCAGTACTTC. Translation: CSAGDRAAYQETQYF.

This sequence joins TRBV6-1 and TRBJ1-2, with 9 bases lining up with TRBD1. The CDR3 spans 17 residues. The trim removed 4 bases at V and 4 bases at J, leaving 13 bases unmatched. Germline lookup yields CDR1 MNHNS and CDR2 SASEGT. CDR3: CASSGWDRAFLSYGYTF. The CDR3, as DNA: TGTGCCAGCAGTGGTTGGGACAGGGCTTTTCTGAGCTATGGCTACACCTTC.

This clonotype came up many times. The chain recombines TRBV6-1 with TRBJ1-6; TRBD1 aligns across 8 bases. V lost 4 bases to trimming and J lost 7 bases; unmatched junction nucleotides: 3. In germline, CDR1 is MNHNS, CDR2 SASEGT. CDR3 length: 14 amino acids. CDR3 loop: CASSATGGNSPLHF. The CDR3 DNA reads as TGTGCCAGCAGTGCTACAGGGGGGAATTCACCCCTCCACTTT.

This clonotype was recorded at least ten times. The genes are TRBV18 and TRBJ2-1; TRBD2 matches at 7 bases. This CDR3 comprises 14 residues. The V gene end was trimmed by 7 bases and the J gene end by 5 bases; junction bases not matched to a gene: 8. From germline, CDR1 is KGHSH and CDR2 LQKENI. The CDR3 spells CASFSRAGDNEQFF. CDR3 coding DNA: TGTGCCAGCTTCTCTCGGGCGGGGGACAATGAGCAGTTCTTC.